This T cell receptor beta chain was retrieved from a study of T cell responses to AZD1222 COVID-19 vaccine. This CDR3 comprises 18 residues. Germline CDR1 and CDR2: SGHTA and FQGNSA. V lost 5 bases, J lost 2 bases, and 25 bases lay in between. Here immunoSEQ multiplex PCR was the method, and the copy in TCRdb shows in-frame clones only, minus some. The data contain around 180,000 clones, 80% to 90% of them singletons. In its sample, this clone was seen once. Its antigen is unknown. Study-wide points: Spike-specific TCR breadth rose after two AZD1222 doses, and depth rose as well. Nearly half of unique spike-specific TCRs reportedly avoided B.1.351 and B.1.1.7 mutated regions.

This TCR was sampled from an adult in good health. Specimen: peripheral blood, collected on day 0 of AZD1222 vaccination. The chain has TRBV7-2 and TRBJ2-7; a possible D gene is TRBD1 (6 bases). The CDR3 here is CASSQGPLSGHFTYEQYF. The CDR3 DNA follows: TGTGCCAGCAGCCAGGGGCCTCTCAGCGGCCATTTCACCTACGAGCAGTACTTC. The full variable domain, rest sourced from reference TRBV7-2 and TRBJ2-7, is GAGVSQSPSNKVTEKGKDVELRCDPISGHTALYWYRQSLGQGLEFLIYFQGNSAPDKSGLPSDRFSAERTGGSVSTLTIQRTQQEDSAVYLCASSQGPLSGHFTYEQYFGPGTRLTVT.